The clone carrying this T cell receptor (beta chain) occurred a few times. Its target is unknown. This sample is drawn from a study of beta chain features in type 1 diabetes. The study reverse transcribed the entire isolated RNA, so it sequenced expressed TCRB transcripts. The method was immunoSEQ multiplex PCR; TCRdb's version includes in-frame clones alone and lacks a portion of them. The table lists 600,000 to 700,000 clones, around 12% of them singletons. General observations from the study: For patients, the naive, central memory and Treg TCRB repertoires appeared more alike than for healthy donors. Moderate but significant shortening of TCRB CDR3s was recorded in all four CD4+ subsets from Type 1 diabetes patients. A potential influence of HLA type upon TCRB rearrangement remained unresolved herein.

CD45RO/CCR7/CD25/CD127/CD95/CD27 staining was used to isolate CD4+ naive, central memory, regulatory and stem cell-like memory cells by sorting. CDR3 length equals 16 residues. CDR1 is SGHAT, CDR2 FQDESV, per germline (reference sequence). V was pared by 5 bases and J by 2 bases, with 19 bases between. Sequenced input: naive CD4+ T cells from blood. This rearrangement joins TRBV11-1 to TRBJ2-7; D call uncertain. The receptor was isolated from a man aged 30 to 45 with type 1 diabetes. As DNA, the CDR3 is TGTGCCAGCAGCCAGATAGACACGGATTTGACCTACGAGCAGTACTTC. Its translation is CASSQIDTDLTYEQYF.